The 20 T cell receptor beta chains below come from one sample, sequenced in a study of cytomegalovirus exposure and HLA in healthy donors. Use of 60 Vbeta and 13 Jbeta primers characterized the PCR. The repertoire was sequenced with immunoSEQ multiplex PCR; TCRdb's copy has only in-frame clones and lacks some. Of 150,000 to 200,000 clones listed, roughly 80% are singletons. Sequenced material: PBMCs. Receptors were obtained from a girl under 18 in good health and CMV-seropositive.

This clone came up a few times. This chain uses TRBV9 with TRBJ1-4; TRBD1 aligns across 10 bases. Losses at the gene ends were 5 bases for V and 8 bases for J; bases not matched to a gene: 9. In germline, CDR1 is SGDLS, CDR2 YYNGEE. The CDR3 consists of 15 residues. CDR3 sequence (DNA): TGTGCCAGCAGAGCCGGGACAGGGGAAGGGGAAAAACTGTTTTTT. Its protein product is CASRAGTGEGEKLFF.

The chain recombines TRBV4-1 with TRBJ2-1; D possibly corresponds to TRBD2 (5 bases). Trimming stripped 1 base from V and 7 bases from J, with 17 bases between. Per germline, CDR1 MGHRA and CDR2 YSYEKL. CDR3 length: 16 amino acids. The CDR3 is CASSQVTKSRRNEQFF. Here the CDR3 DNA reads TGCGCCAGCAGCCAAGTTACAAAGTCCAGGAGGAATGAGCAGTTCTTC.

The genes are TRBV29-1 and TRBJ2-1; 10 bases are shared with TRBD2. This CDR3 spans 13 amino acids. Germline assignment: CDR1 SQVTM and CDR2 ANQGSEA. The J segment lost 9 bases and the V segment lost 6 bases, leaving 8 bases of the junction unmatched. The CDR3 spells CSVGTSGAFEQFF. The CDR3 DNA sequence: TGCAGCGTGGGTACTAGCGGGGCTTTTGAGCAGTTCTTC.

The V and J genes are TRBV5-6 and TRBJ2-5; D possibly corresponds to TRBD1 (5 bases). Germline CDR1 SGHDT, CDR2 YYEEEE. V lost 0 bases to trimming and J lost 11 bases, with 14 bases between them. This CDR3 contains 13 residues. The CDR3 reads CASSLAAETAQYF. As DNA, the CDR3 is TGTGCCAGCAGCTTGGCGGCAGAGACAGCACAGTACTTC.

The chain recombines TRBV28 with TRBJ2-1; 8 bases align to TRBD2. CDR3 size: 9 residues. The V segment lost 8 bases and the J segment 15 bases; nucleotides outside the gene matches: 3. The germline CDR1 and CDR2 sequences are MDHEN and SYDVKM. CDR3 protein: CASGTRSFF. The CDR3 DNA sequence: TGTGCCAGCGGGACTAGGTCGTTCTTC.

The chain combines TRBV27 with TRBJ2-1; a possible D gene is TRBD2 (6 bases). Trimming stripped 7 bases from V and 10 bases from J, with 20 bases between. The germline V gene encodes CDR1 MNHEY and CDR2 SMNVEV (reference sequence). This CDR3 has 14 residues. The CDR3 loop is CASNMGQGGLEQFF. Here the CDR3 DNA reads TGTGCCAGCAACATGGGGCAGGGCGGACTAGAGCAGTTCTTC.

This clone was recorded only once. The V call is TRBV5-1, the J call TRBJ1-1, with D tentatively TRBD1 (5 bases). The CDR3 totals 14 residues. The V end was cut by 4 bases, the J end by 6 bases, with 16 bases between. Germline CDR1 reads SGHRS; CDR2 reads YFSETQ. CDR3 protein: CASSLRTGSPEAFF. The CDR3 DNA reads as TGCGCCAGCAGCCTTAGAACAGGTTCCCCTGAAGCTTTCTTT.

The CDR3 sequence is CASRRGGLAGVNEQFF. The DNA of the CDR3 is TGCGCCAGCAGACGCGGAGGGCTAGCGGGAGTGAATGAGCAGTTCTTC. The chain couples TRBV5-1 to TRBJ2-1; TRBD2 matches 10 bases. The CDR3 contains 16 residues. J lost 7 bases, V lost 5 bases, and 12 bases had no gene match. The V gene's germline CDR1 is SGHRS and CDR2 YFSETQ.

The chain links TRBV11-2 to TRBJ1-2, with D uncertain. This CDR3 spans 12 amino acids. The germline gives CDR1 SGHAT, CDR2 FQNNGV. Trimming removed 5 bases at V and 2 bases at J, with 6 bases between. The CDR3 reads CASSVGNYGYTF. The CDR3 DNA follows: TGTGCCAGCAGCGTCGGGAACTATGGCTACACCTTC. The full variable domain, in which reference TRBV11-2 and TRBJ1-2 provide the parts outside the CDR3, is EAGVAQSPRYKIIEKRQSVAFWCNPISGHATLYWYQQILGQGPKLLIQFQNNGVVDDSQLPKDRFSAERLKGVDSTLKIQPAKLEDSAVYLCASSVGNYGYTFGSGTRLTVV.

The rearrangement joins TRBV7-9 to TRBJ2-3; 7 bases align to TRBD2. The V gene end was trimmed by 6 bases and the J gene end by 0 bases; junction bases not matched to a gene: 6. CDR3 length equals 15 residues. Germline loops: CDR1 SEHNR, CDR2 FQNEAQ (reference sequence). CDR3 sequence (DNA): TGTGCCAGCAGGTCCCTAGCGGCTAGCACAGATACGCAGTATTTT. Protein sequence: CASRSLAASTDTQYF.

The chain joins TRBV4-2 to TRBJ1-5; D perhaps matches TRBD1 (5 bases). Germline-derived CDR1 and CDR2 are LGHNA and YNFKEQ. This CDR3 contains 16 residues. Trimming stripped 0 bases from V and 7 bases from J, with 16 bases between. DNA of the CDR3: TGTGCCAGCAGCCAAGATGTCCAGGGTAGAGACCAGCCCCAGCATTTT. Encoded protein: CASSQDVQGRDQPQHF.

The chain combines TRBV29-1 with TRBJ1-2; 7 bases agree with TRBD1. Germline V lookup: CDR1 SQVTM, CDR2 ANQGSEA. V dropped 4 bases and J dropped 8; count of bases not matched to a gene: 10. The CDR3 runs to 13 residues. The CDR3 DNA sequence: TGCAGCGTTGGGGTGGAGGGGGCTCCCGGCTACACCTTC. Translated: CSVGVEGAPGYTF.

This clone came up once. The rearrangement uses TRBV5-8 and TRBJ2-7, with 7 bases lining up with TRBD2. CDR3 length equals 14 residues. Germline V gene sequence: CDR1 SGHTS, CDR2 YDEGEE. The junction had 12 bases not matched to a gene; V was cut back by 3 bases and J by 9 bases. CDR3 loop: CASSSLVGRVWQYF. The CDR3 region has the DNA TGTGCCAGCAGCTCCCTCGTTGGGAGGGTGTGGCAGTACTTC. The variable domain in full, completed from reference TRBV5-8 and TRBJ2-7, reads EAGVTQSPTHLIKTRGQQATLRCSPISGHTSVYWYQQALGLGLQFLLWYDEGEERNRGNFPPRFSGRQFPNYSSELNVNALELEDSALYLCASSSLVGRVWQYFGPGTRLTVT.

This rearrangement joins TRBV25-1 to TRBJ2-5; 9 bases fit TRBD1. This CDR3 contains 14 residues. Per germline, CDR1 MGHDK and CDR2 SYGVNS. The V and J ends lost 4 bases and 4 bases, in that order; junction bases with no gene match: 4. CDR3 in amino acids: CASSGTGGGETQYF. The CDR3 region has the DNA TGTGCCAGCAGTGGAACAGGGGGCGGAGAGACCCAGTACTTC. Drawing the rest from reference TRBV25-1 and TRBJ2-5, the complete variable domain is EADIYQTPRYLVIGTGKKITLECSQTMGHDKMYWYQQDPGMELHLIHYSYGVNSTEKGDLSSESTVSRIRTEHFPLTLESARPSHTSQYLCASSGTGGGETQYFGPGTRLLVL.

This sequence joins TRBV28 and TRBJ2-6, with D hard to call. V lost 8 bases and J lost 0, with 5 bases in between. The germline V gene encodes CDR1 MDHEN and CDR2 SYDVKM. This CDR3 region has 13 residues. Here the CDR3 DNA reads TGTGCCAGCGACAACTCTGGGGCCAACGTCCTGACTTTC. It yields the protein CASDNSGANVLTF.

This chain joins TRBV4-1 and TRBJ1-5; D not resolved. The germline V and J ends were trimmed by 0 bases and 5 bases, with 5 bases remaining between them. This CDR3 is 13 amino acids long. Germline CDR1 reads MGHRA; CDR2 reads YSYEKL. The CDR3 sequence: CASSQDLDQPQHF. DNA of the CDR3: TGCGCCAGCAGCCAAGATTTAGATCAGCCCCAGCATTTT.

CDR3 coding DNA: TGTGCCAGCAGCCTCGGGGGTGGGTCGGGGGTTGAGACCCAGCATTTT. Encoded protein: CASSLGGGSGVETQHF. The gene calls are TRBV7-8 and TRBJ1-5; maybe TRBD1 (5 bases). CDR1 is SGHVS, CDR2 FQNEAQ, per germline. Trimming removed 5 bases from V and 11 bases from J, with 25 bases in between. The CDR3 spans 16 residues.

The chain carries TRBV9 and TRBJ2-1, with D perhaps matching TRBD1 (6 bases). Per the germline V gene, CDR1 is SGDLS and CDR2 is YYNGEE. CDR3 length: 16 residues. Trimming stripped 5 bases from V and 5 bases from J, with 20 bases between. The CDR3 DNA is TGTGCCAGCAGTGGGAAGGGGGAGCGAGGGCACAATGAGCAGTTCTTC. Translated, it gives CASSGKGERGHNEQFF.

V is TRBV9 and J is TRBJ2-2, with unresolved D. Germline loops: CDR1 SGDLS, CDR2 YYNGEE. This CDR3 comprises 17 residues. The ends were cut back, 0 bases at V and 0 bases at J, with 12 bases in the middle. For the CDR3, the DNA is TGTGCCAGCAGCGTAGTGAGTCGACTCGCGAACACCGGGGAGCTGTTTTTT. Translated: CASSVVSRLANTGELFF.

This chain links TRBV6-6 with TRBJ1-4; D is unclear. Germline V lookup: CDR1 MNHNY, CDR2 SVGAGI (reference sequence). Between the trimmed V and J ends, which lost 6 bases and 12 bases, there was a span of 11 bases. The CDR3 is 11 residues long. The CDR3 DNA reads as TGTGCCAGCAGATTAAGCGTGGAACTGTTTTTT. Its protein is CASRLSVELFF.